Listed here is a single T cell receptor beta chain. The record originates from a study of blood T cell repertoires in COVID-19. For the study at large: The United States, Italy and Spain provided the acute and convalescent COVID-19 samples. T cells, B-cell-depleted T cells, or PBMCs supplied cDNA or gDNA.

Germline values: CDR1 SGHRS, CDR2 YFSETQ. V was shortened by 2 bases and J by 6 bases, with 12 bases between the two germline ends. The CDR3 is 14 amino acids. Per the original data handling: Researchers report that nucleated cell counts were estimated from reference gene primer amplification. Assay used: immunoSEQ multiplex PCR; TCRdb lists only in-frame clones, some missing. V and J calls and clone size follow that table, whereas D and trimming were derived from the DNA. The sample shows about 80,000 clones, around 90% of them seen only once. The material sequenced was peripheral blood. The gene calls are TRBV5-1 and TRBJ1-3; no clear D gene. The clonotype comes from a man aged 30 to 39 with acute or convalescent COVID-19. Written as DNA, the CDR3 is TGCGCCAGCAGCTTCGGGGAGCGGGAAAACACCATATATTTT. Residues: CASSFGERENTIYF. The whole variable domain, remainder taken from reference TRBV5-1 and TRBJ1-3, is KAGVTQTPRYLIKTRGQQVTLSCSPISGHRSVSWYQQTPGQGLQFLFEYFSETQRNKGNFPGRFSGRQFSNSRSEMNVSTLELGDSALYLCASSFGERENTIYFGEGSWLTVV.